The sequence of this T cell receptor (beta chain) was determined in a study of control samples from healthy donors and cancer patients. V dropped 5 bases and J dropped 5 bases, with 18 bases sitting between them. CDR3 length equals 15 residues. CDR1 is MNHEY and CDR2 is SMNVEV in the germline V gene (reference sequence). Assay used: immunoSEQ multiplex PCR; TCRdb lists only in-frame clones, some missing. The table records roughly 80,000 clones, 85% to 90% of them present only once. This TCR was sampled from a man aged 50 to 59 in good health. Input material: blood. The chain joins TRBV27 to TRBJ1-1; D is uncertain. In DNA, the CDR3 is TGTGCCAGCAGTCCCTACTCCGTCTCGGGGACTGAAGCTTTCTTT. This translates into CASSPYSVSGTEAFF.